This T cell receptor beta chain was profiled in a study of blood T cells in healthy people across ages. Findings and caveats of the study: Estimated diversity, derived from one million T cells, was regarded as an underestimate.

A second PCR of about 7 to 12 cycles used a sample-barcoded 5' primer and a J-beta primer mix. A tag from a template-switch adaptor with 12 random nucleotides marked each cDNA molecule. TCRdb reprocessed the 5' RACE reads with MiXCR, giving one entry per CDR3 protein. The sample yields 710,000 or so distinct CDR3 sequences, 32% seen once. This clonotype was counted between two and nine times. Its target is unknown. A read error may be the cause here, since a much bigger clone is one base away. The CDR3 covers 14 residues. V gave up 1 base and J gave up 11 bases; unmatched junction bases: 8. CDR1 DFQATT and CDR2 SNEGSKA come from the germline V gene (reference sequence).

Sequencing was carried out using blood. The sequence was collected from a woman aged 80 or older in good health. The genes are TRBV20-1 and TRBJ2-5; 12 bases align to TRBD1. CDR3 protein: CSARAGQGAWEQYF. In DNA, the CDR3 is TGCAGTGCTAGAGCGGGACAGGGGGCATGGGAGCAGTACTTC.